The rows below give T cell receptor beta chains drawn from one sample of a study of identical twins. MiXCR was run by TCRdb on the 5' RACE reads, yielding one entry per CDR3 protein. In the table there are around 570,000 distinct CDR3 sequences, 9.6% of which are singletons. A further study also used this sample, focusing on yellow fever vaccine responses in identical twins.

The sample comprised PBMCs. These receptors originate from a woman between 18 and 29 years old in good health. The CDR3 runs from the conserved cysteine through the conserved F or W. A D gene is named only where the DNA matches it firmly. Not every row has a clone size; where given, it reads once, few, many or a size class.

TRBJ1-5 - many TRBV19 TGTGCCAGTAGTGCCTGGGCTCAAAGTGTGGGCAATCAGCCCCAGCATTTT CASSAWAQSVGNQPQHF
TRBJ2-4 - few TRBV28 TGTGCCAGCAGTCGGACGGTAGCCAAAAACATTCAGTACTTC CASSRTVAKNIQYF
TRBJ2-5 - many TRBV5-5 TGTGCCAGCAGCCGGGAGTCTACGGCGCGCCAAGAGACCCAGTACTTC CASSRESTARQETQYF
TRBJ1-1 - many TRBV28 TGTGCCAGCAGGGGTCCAGCAAAGAACACTGAAGCTTTCTTT CASRGPAKNTEAFF
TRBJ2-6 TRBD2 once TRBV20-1 TGCAGTGCTCTAAAACGGGGGGACCGCTCTGGGGCCAACGTCCTGACTTTC CSALKRGDRSGANVLTF
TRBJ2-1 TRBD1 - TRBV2 TGTGCCAGCAGTGAAAGGGGGACAGGGGGATACAATGAGCAGTTCTTC CASSERGTGGYNEQFF
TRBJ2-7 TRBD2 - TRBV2 TGTGCCAGCCTCGGGGGGGCTTACCCCTACGAGCAGTACTTC CASLGGAYPYEQYF
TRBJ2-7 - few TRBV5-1 TGCGCCAGCAGCCCCTGGGGCAGGGGCGACTACGAGCAGTACTTC CASSPWGRGDYEQYF
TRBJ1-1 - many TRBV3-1 TGTGCCAGCAGCCACTCCAGCGGGGAAGCTTTCTTT CASSHSSGEAFF
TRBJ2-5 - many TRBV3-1 TGTGCCAGCAGCCAAGATATGGCGGGGCAAGAGACCCAGTACTTC CASSQDMAGQETQYF